This T cell receptor beta chain is drawn from a study of cytomegalovirus exposure and HLA in healthy donors. Study-level findings and limits: A later analysis found TCR association rates differed by HLA locus, highest for DRB1 and lowest for HLA-C.

The CDR3 loop spans 14 amino acids. Trimming took 6 bases from V and 4 from J; bases not matched to a gene: 8. Germline CDR1 is SGHDN and CDR2 is FVKESK. As regards this clone: What it binds is not known.

A multiplex PCR was run with 60 Vbeta primers and 13 Jbeta primers. The method was immunoSEQ multiplex PCR; TCRdb's version includes in-frame clones alone and lacks a portion of them. The sample includes some 150,000 clones, more than 70% of them seen just once. Specimen: PBMCs. This sequence joins TRBV14 and TRBJ1-1, with TRBD1 matching 7 bases. The TCR sequence derives from a woman in her forties or fifties in good health and CMV-seronegative. CDR3 amino acids: CASRHNRGSTEAFF. The CDR3 DNA reads as TGTGCCAGCAGGCACAACAGGGGTTCCACTGAAGCTTTCTTT.